Below are 20 T cell receptor beta chains sequenced from a single sample in a study of identical twins. TCRdb ran MiXCR on the 5' RACE reads and lists one entry per CDR3 protein. The table has hundreds of thousands of distinct CDR3 sequences, about 7% seen once. Another study also made use of these data, one on yellow fever vaccine responses in identical twins.

The sequenced sample was memory (CD45RO+) T cells sorted from blood. The receptor source for this set is a woman aged 18-35 years in good health.

This clonotype was recorded a few times. The V call is TRBV6-1, the J call TRBJ2-1; TRBD2 matches 9 bases. There are 12 residues in the CDR3. V dropped 5 bases and J dropped 14; count of bases not matched to a gene: 7. Germline-derived CDR1 and CDR2 are MNHNS and SASEGT. The DNA for the CDR3 is TGTGCCAGCAGTTCCAGGACTAGCGATGAGTTCTTC. As protein: CASSSRTSDEFF.

The chain combines TRBV6-4 with TRBJ2-2, with D possibly TRBD1 on 5 matching bases. This CDR3 spans 20 amino acids. V was trimmed by 10 bases and J by 5 bases, leaving 35 bases between them. CDR1 and CDR2 from the germline V gene are MRHNA and SNTAGT. CDR3 amino acids: CATSTFISGPSFGQTGELFF. CDR3 coding DNA: TGTGCCACATCGACGTTCATTTCAGGGCCGTCCTTCGGCCAGACCGGGGAGCTGTTTTTT.

This sequence joins TRBV6-1 and TRBJ1-6; D gene unclear. CDR1 and CDR2 (germline): MNHNS, SASEGT. V lost 4 bases, J lost 10 bases, and 14 bases lay in between. The length of the CDR3 is 14 residues. The CDR3 sequence is CASSGVFGSSPLHF. The CDR3 DNA sequence: TGTGCCAGCAGTGGTGTCTTTGGGAGCTCACCCCTCCACTTT.

This clonotype showed up many times. The chain employs TRBV25-1 and TRBJ2-5; unclear D gene. Trimming stripped 5 bases from V and 4 bases from J, with 5 bases between. The CDR3 length is 11 residues. In germline, CDR1 is MGHDK, CDR2 SYGVNS. CDR3 sequence (DNA): TGTGCCAGCAGTACTCCAGAGACCCAGTACTTC. It encodes CASSTPETQYF.

This chain links TRBV6-5 with TRBJ1-3; D perhaps matches TRBD1 (6 bases). The CDR3 runs to 16 residues. The germline CDR1 and CDR2 sequences are MNHEY and SVGAGI. V was clipped by 2 bases and J by 2 bases, with 13 bases between them. CDR3 nucleotide sequence: TGTGCCAGCAGTTACGGTAGGGGGAGGACTGGAAACACCATATATTTT. Translating gives CASSYGRGRTGNTIYF.

This clonotype was observed a handful of times. The gene calls are TRBV29-1 and TRBJ1-1, with TRBD1 as a possible D gene (5 bases). The V gene lost 1 base and the J gene lost 1 base, with 13 bases spanning the gap. The CDR3 spans 15 residues. From germline, CDR1 is SQVTM and CDR2 ANQGSEA. CDR3 in DNA: TGCAGCGTTGAAGGGGGGGTGGGGAGGAACACTGAAGCTTTCTTT. Amino acid sequence: CSVEGGVGRNTEAFF.

On this clonotype: This sequence may be a read error, since a much larger clone differs from it by one base. The V gene is TRBV28, the J gene TRBJ2-1, with D perhaps being TRBD1 or TRBD2 (5 bases each). Trimming took off 6 bases at V and 9 bases at J, with 24 bases between the two ends. Germline V gene lookup returns CDR1 MDHEN and CDR2 SYDVKM. CDR3 size: 16 residues. The CDR3 region is CASSLGAFTTNSEQFF. The CDR3 DNA follows: TGTGCCAGCAGCCTCGGGGCTTTTACTACAAACAGTGAGCAGTTCTTC.

This clonotype was counted between two and nine times. V usage is TRBV2 and J usage is TRBJ2-1; no reliable D call. With 4 bases removed from V and 0 bases from J, the gap between germline ends came to 25 bases. This CDR3 has 20 amino acids. Germline loops: CDR1 SNHLY, CDR2 FYNNEI. CDR3 amino acids: CASSALLRKGVTSSYNEQFF. Here the CDR3 DNA reads TGTGCCAGCAGTGCTCTCTTAAGGAAAGGCGTCACCAGCTCCTACAATGAGCAGTTCTTC.

The genes are TRBV7-8 and TRBJ2-1, with a possible D match to TRBD1 (6 bases). Germline CDR1 and CDR2: SGHVS and FQNEAQ. Trimming shortened V by 5 bases and J by 13 bases, and 15 bases separated the two germline ends. This CDR3 comprises 12 residues. The DNA of the CDR3 is TGTGCCAGCAGCCCCGACTTAGGGGGACAGTTCTTC. Translating gives CASSPDLGGQFF.

This clonotype was recorded at least ten times. The gene calls are TRBV27 and TRBJ2-7; possibly TRBD1 or TRBD2 for D (5 bases each). The V and J ends lost 5 bases and 4 bases respectively, with 12 bases between them. CDR1 is MNHEY, CDR2 SMNVEV, per germline (reference sequence). The CDR3 loop spans 13 amino acids. The DNA for the CDR3 is TGTGCCAGCAGTACGCCCGGGGCATACGAGCAGTACTTC. Its protein product is CASSTPGAYEQYF.

This clonotype turned up a few times. This chain links TRBV3-1 with TRBJ2-2, with D perhaps TRBD1 (7 bases). The CDR3 has 14 residues. Trimming left V 4 bases short and J 5 bases short, with 11 bases between. Germline CDR1 LGHDT, CDR2 YNNKEL (reference sequence). The CDR3 here is CASSLRGETGELFF. The CDR3 DNA sequence: TGTGCCAGCAGCCTCAGGGGGGAGACCGGGGAGCTGTTTTTT.

This clonotype was recorded at least ten times. The chain employs TRBV3-1 and TRBJ2-7; 9 bases fit TRBD1. The germline V gene has CDR1 LGHDT and CDR2 YNNKEL (reference sequence). The trim removed 4 bases at V and 3 bases at J, leaving 4 bases unmatched. This CDR3 has 14 residues. Written as DNA, the CDR3 is TGTGCCAGCAGCCGGGGACAGGGATACTACGAGCAGTACTTC. Its protein is CASSRGQGYYEQYF.

This clonotype was observed many times. This rearrangement joins TRBV12-3 or TRBV12-4 to TRBJ1-1; D is perhaps TRBD1 (6 bases). V shed 3 bases and J shed 0 bases, with 11 bases lying between them. This CDR3 contains 15 residues. The CDR3 region has the DNA TGTGCCAGCAGTTTGGAGGGGGGTATGAACACTGAAGCTTTCTTT. Translating it yields CASSLEGGMNTEAFF.

This clonotype was seen many times. The chain links TRBV10-3 to TRBJ2-7; no clear D. Trimming pared 0 bases from V and 3 bases from J, leaving 9 bases between. Germline V CDR1 and CDR2: ENHRY, SYGVKD. The CDR3 extends over 14 amino acids. CDR3 region: CAISESSAFYEQYF. The CDR3 bases are TGTGCCATCAGTGAGTCTTCGGCATTCTACGAGCAGTACTTC.

This clonotype appeared many times. This rearrangement joins TRBV2 to TRBJ2-2; perhaps TRBD2 as D (6 bases). In germline, CDR1 is SNHLY, CDR2 FYNNEI. The CDR3 length is 14 residues. V lost 8 bases to trimming and J lost 4 bases, with 14 bases between them. The CDR3 DNA sequence: TGTGCCAGCTGTGCACTAGCTTCCACCGGGGAGCTGTTTTTT. The encoded protein is CASCALASTGELFF.

Ten or more counts support this clonotype. The rearrangement uses TRBV12-3 or TRBV12-4 and TRBJ2-6; D is unresolved. V was clipped by 3 bases and J by 0 bases, with 6 bases between them. This CDR3 contains 15 residues. For the CDR3, the DNA is TGTGCCAGCAGTTTGGGCCGCTCTGGGGCCAACGTCCTGACTTTC. Translated, it gives CASSLGRSGANVLTF.

This clonotype was detected a few times. V usage is TRBV14 and J usage is TRBJ2-1, with 9 bases fitting TRBD2. The length of the CDR3 is 15 residues. The germline gives CDR1 SGHDN, CDR2 FVKESK. With 2 bases clipped from V and 10 bases from J, the junction kept 9 bases outside the gene matches. DNA for the CDR3: TGTGCCAGCAGCCAAATTCTAGCGGGGAAGGGGGAGCAGTTCTTC. It encodes CASSQILAGKGEQFF.

Of note for this clonotype: A read error may produce the germline difference seen at one junction end. The chain joins TRBV20-1 to TRBJ2-1, with TRBD2 identical over 12 bases. The CDR3 runs to 15 residues. Germline V gene data show CDR1 as DFQATT and CDR2 as SNEGSKA (reference sequence). The DNA for the CDR3 is TGCAGTGCTCCGACTAGCGGGAGCTCCTGCAATGAGCAGTTCTTC. Its translation is CSAPTSGSSCNEQFF.

This clonotype was recorded a few times. V usage is TRBV20-1 and J usage is TRBJ2-7, with 12 bases identical to TRBD1. The CDR3 contains 18 residues. V dropped 6 bases and J dropped 0; count of bases not matched to a gene: 15. The germline V gene has CDR1 DFQATT and CDR2 SNEGSKA (reference sequence). The DNA of the CDR3 is TGCAGTGCGAGACGGGACAGGGGGCCGAGCGGGAGCTCCTACGAGCAGTACTTC. The encoded protein is CSARRDRGPSGSSYEQYF.

This clonotype was counted only a few times. The chain has TRBV12-3 or TRBV12-4 and TRBJ2-2; D remains ambiguous. The CDR3 totals 16 residues. V lost 3 bases, J lost 2 bases, and 13 bases lay in between. The CDR3 protein is CASSFLGLQNTGELFF. The CDR3 nucleotides read TGTGCCAGCAGTTTCTTGGGTCTTCAAAACACCGGGGAGCTGTTTTTT.